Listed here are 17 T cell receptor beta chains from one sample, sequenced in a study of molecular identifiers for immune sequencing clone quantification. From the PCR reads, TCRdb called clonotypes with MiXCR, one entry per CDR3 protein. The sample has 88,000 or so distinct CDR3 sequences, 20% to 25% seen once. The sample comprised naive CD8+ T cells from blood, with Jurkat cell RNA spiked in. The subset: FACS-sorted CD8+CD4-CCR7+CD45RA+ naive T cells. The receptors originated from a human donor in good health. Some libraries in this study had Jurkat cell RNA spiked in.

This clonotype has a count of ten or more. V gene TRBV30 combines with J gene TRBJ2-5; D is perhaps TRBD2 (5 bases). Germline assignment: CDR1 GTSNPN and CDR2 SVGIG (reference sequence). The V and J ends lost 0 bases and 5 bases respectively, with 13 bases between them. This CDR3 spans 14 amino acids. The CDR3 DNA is TGTGCCTGGAGTGTAGGTGCGGGTTCCGAGACCCAGTACTTC. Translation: CAWSVGAGSETQYF. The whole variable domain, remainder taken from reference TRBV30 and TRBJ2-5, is SQTIHQWPATLVQPVGSPLSLECTVEGTSNPNLYWYRQAAGRGLQLLFYSVGIGQISSEVPQNLSASRPQDRQFILSSKKLLLSDSGFYLCAWSVGAGSETQYFGPGTRLLVL.

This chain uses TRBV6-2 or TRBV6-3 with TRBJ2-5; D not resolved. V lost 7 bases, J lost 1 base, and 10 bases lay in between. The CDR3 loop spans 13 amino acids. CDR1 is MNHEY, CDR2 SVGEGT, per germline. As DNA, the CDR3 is TGTGCCAGCACCGACAAGAGCCAAGAGACCCAGTACTTC. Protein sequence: CASTDKSQETQYF.

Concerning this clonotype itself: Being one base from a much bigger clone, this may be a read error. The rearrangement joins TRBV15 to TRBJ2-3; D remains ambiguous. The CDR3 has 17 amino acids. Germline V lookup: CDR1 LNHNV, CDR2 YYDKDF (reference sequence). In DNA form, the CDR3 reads TGTGCCACCGGCAGAGACATGACCCTGACTGCCACAGATACGCAGTATTTT. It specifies CATGRDMTLTATDTQYF.

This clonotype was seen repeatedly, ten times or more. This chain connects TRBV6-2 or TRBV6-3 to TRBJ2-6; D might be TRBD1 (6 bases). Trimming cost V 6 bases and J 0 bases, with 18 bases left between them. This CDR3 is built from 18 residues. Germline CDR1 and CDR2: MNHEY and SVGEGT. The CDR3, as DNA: TGTGCCAGCAGCTACCGGGACAAAGTAAGCTCTGGGGCCAACGTCCTGACTTTC. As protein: CASSYRDKVSSGANVLTF.

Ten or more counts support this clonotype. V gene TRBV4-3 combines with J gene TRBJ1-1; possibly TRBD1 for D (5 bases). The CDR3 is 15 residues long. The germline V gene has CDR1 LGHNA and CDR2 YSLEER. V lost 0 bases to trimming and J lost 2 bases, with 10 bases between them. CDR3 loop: CASSQDQGSNTEAFF. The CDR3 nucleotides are TGCGCCAGCAGCCAAGATCAGGGAAGCAACACTGAAGCTTTCTTT.

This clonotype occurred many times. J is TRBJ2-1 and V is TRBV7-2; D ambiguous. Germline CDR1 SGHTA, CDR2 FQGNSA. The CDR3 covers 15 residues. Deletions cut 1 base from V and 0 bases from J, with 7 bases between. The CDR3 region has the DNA TGTGCCAGCAGCTTAGGGCAGCTCTCCTACAATGAGCAGTTCTTC. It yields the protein CASSLGQLSYNEQFF.

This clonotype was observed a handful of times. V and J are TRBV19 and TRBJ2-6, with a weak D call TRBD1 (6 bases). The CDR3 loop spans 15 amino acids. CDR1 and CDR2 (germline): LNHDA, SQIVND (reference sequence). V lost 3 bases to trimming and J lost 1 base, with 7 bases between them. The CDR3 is CASSMDRSGANVLTF. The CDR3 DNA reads TGTGCCAGTAGTATGGACAGATCTGGGGCCAACGTCCTGACTTTC.

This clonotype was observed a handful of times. The CDR3: CASSYPGANSLPQETQYF. In DNA form, the CDR3 reads TGTGCCAGCAGTTACCCAGGGGCGAACAGCCTACCCCAAGAGACCCAGTACTTC. V is TRBV6-2 or TRBV6-3 and J is TRBJ2-5, with D possibly TRBD1 on 6 matching bases. The V and J ends lost 2 bases and 1 base respectively, with 20 bases between them. Germline CDR1 reads MNHEY; CDR2 reads SVGEGT. CDR3 length: 18 amino acids.

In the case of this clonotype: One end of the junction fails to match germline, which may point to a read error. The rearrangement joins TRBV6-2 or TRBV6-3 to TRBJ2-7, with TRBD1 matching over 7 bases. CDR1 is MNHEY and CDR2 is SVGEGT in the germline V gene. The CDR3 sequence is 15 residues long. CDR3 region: CASRPAPGQYLRADF. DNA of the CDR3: TGTGCCAGCAGACCCGCCCCGGGACAGTATCTACGAGCCGACTTC.

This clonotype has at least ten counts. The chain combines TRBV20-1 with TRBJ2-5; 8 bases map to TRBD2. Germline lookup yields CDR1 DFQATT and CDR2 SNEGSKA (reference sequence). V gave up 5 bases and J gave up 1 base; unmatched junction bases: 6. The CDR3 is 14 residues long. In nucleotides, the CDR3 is TGCAGTGCTCAGAGCGGGAGTGGCCAAGAGACCCAGTACTTC. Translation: CSAQSGSGQETQYF.

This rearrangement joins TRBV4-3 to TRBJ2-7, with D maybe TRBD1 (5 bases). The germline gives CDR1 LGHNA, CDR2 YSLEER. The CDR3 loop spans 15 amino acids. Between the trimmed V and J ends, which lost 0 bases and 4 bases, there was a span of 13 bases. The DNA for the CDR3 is TGCGCCAGCAGCCAAGAAAGGACAAAGGGATACGAGCAGTACTTC. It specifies CASSQERTKGYEQYF.

In nucleotides, the CDR3 is TGTGCCAGCAGTTCCTGGAGGGAGGAACTTAGCACAGATACGCAGTATTTT. As protein: CASSSWREELSTDTQYF. The chain recombines TRBV28 with TRBJ2-3, with a possible D match to TRBD2 (6 bases). CDR3 length equals 17 residues. Germline CDR1 is MDHEN and CDR2 is SYDVKM. V lost 4 bases, J lost 0 bases, and 17 bases lay in between.

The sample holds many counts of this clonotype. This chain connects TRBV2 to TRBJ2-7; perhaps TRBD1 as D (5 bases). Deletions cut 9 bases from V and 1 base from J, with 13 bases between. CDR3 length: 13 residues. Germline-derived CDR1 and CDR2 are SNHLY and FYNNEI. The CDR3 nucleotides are TGTGCCAGTACCGACAGCCTGTCCTACGAGCAGTACTTC. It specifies CASTDSLSYEQYF.

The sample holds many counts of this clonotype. The CDR3 DNA follows: TGTGCCAGCAGGATGGGAGGGTCCGAGCAGTACTTC. It codes for CASRMGGSEQYF. J is TRBJ2-7 and V is TRBV7-9; TRBD2 matches 7 bases. J was trimmed by 6 bases and V by 6 bases; bases with no gene match: 5. The CDR3 is 12 amino acids. CDR1 and CDR2 (germline): SEHNR, FQNEAQ (reference sequence).

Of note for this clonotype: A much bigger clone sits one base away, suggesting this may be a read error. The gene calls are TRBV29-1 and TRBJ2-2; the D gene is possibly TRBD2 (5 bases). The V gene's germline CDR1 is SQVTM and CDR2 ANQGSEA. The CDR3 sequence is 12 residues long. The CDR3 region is CSVEGDTGEPFF. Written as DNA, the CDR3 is TGCAGCGTTGAGGGTGACACCGGGGAGCCGTTTTTT.

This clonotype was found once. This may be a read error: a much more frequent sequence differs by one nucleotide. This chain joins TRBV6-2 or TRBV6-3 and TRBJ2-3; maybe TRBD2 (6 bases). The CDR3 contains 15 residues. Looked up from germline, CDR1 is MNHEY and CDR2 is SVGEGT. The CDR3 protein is CASCYLAGFSDTQYF. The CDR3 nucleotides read TGTGCCAGCTGTTATCTGGCGGGATTCTCAGATACGCAGTATTTT.

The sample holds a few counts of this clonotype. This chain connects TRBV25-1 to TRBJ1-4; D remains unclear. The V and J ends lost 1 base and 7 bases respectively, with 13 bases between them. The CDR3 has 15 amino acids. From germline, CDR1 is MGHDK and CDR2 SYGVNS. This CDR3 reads CASSEFSDGPEKLFF. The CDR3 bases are TGTGCCAGCAGTGAATTTTCAGACGGGCCTGAAAAACTGTTTTTT.